The clone carrying this T cell receptor (beta chain) was counted only a few times. The data belong to a study of T cell changes during pregnancy in multiple sclerosis. The V gene's germline CDR1 is MDHEN and CDR2 SYDVKM. This CDR3 is 12 amino acids long. Trimming left V 10 bases short and J 9 bases short, with 18 bases between. The data were produced by immunoSEQ multiplex PCR, yet TCRdb's version contains in-frame clones alone and is incomplete. The table records about 22,000 clones, roughly 90% of them present only once. The source material was CD4+ T cells from peripheral blood mononuclear cells, sampled after pregnancy. The receptor comes from a female donor in good health, enrolled as a control in a pregnancy study. The chain uses TRBV28 and TRBJ1-1, with D possibly TRBD1 on 6 matching bases. The CDR3 nucleotides are TGTGCCACTTCACAGGGAATTTTTCAAGCTTTCTTT. It specifies CATSQGIFQAFF.